This entry concerns a single T cell receptor beta chain. This entry belongs to a study of T cell responses to AZD1222 COVID-19 vaccine. TCRdb's copy holds only in-frame clones and misses some; the assay was immunoSEQ multiplex PCR. Of 65,000 to 75,000 clones in the sample, 80% are singletons; the top ten hold roughly 50%. Sample: peripheral blood, taken 28 days after the second AZD1222 dose. The origin of this receptor is an adult who received the AZD1222 COVID-19 vaccine.

CDR3 loop: CSATQQETQYF. CDR3 bases: TGCAGTGCTACCCAGCAAGAGACCCAGTACTTC. V is TRBV20-1 and J is TRBJ2-5; D is undetermined. Germline V CDR1 and CDR2: DFQATT, SNEGSKA (reference sequence). V was trimmed by 4 bases and J by 2 bases, leaving 5 bases between them. This CDR3 region has 11 residues.